This TCR beta chain was recorded in a study of Ad26.COV2.S vaccination and SARS-CoV-2 variants. Overall study context: Doses of Ad26.COV2.S were injected into muscle once or twice, 56 days apart.

The protocol was immunoSEQ multiplex PCR, while the TCRdb copy is restricted to in-frame clones and leaves out a portion. The table includes 450,000 to 550,000 clones, approximately 92% detected once. Losses at the gene ends were 5 bases for V and 9 bases for J; bases not matched to a gene: 7. CDR3 length: 15 residues. Germline loops: CDR1 MNHEY, CDR2 SMNVEV (reference sequence). This clone has a handful of counts. The treatment denotes: about 20 received Ad26.COV2.S at low or high dose, single or two shots; 5 received placebo; per-sample allocation not given. Sampling took place 63 days after the first vaccine or placebo injection. Vaccination used an Ad26 vector expressing Wuhan-strain SARS-CoV-2 spike.

Sequenced material: peripheral blood, taken in a trial of Ad26.COV2.S vaccine versus placebo. This TCR was recovered from a person aged 18 to 59 who received the Ad26.COV2.S COVID-19 vaccine or a placebo. This chain joins TRBV27 and TRBJ2-4; 13 bases map to TRBD2. The CDR3 reads CASSETSGRRGIQYF. In nucleotides, the CDR3 is TGTGCCAGCAGTGAGACTAGCGGGAGGAGGGGCATTCAGTACTTC.